This T cell receptor beta chain is from a study of T cells in Graves' hyperthyroidism and ophthalmopathy. As for the study in general: At initial diagnosis, before any treatment had begun, peripheral blood was obtained.

Whole-study results and caveats: Model-based prediction identified ophthalmopathy a median around 6.5 months prior to its onset.

TCR beta CDR3 sequences were amplified from RNA transcripts. Researchers ran a first-round RT-PCR on the TCR CDR3 using the HTBI primer set. One entry per CDR3 protein, called by TCRdb with MiXCR from the multiplex PCR reads. The sample consists of more than 450,000 distinct CDR3 sequences, about 20% of them appearing once. This clonotype was found many times. Antigen specificity is unknown. The V and J ends lost 3 bases and 0 bases respectively, with 12 bases between them. The CDR3 is 16 residues long. The sample consisted of blood. J is TRBJ2-1 and V is TRBV12-3 or TRBV12-4; D call uncertain. The receptor's source is a man aged 40-49 years with Graves' ophthalmopathy. The CDR3, as DNA: TGTGCCAGCAGTTTGATGGACCACCGCTCCTACAATGAGCAGTTCTTC. It translates to CASSLMDHRSYNEQFF.